The 18 T cell receptor beta chains in this list originate from one sample, sequenced in a study of blood T cell repertoires in COVID-19 (dated by TCRdb to the early 2020s). Receptors were amplified or captured by the immunoSEQ multiplex PCR assay. Entries here come from immuneACCESS through TCRdb and include only in-frame sequences with V and J called. Some clones fail to appear in such tables; in the studies checked, an unresolved V gene covers under half of the shortfall, and the cause of the remainder is unknown. The sample records about 370,000 clones, 80% to 90% of which are singletons. The top ten clones comprise less than 11% of the sample. The sample was peripheral blood. These receptors were collected from a woman aged 25-40 years with COVID-19, enrolled during active disease.

The chain carries TRBV28 and TRBJ2-7, with D possibly TRBD2 on 6 matching bases. Trimming took 3 bases from V and 4 from J, leaving 10 bases between them. Germline V gene data show CDR1 as MDHEN and CDR2 as SYDVKM. CDR3 size: 13 residues. The CDR3 bases are TGTGCCAGCAGTTTGGCGGGGCAGTACGAGCAGTACTTC. This codes for CASSLAGQYEQYF. Drawing the rest from reference TRBV28 and TRBJ2-7, the complete variable domain is DVKVTQSSRYLVKRTGEKVFLECVQDMDHENMFWYRQDPGLGLRLIYFSYDVKMKEKGDIPEGYSVSREKKERFSLILESASTNQTSMYLCASSLAGQYEQYFGPGTRLTVT.

The chain uses TRBV3-1 (or the pseudogene TRBV3-2) and TRBJ2-5; 13 bases agree with TRBD2. Germline CDR1 is LGHDT and CDR2 is YNNKEL (reference sequence). The CDR3 runs 15 residues. The V and J ends lost 4 bases and 7 bases, in that order; junction bases with no gene match: 6. CDR3 nucleotide sequence: TGTGCCAGCAGCCCCGGGACTAGCGGGAAGGGGACCCAGTACTTC. This gives the protein CASSPGTSGKGTQYF.

The rearrangement joins TRBV23-1 to TRBJ2-1, with a possible D match to TRBD1 (5 bases). TRBV23-1 is filed as an ORF, its function uncertain. CDR3 length equals 15 residues. Trimming left V 5 bases short and J 3 bases short, with 14 bases between. This CDR3 is CASSRGDDNYNEQFF. The CDR3 DNA follows: TGCGCCAGCAGTAGGGGTGACGACAACTACAATGAGCAGTTCTTC.

The chain couples TRBV21-1 to TRBJ2-7; the table assigns TRBD2, which was not confirmed against the DNA. TRBV21-1 is listed as a pseudogene. The CDR3 extends over 17 amino acids. CDR3 sequence: CASSPPGLAEGANEQYF. The DNA for the CDR3 is TGTGCCAGCAGCCCACCGGGACTAGCGGAGGGGGCGAACGAGCAGTACTTC.

For this clone: The same CDR3 arises from other DNA sequences in this sample as well. This chain connects TRBV29-1 to TRBJ1-5; 7 bases are a match to TRBD1. The V gene's germline CDR1 is SQVTM and CDR2 ANQGSEA. The CDR3 has 14 residues. V shed 4 bases and J 3 bases; nucleotides not matched to a gene: 6. In nucleotides, the CDR3 is TGCAGCGTTGTGGGGACAGACCCCAATCAGCCCCAGCATTTT. Protein: CSVVGTDPNQPQHF.

V gene TRBV6-4 combines with J gene TRBJ2-3, with 11 bases lining up with TRBD2. CDR1 and CDR2 (germline): MRHNA, SNTAGT. With V trimmed by 3 bases and J by 4 bases, 0 bases remained unmatched. This CDR3 has 14 residues. The CDR3 sequence: CASSELAGADTQYF. For the CDR3, the DNA is TGTGCCAGCAGTGAACTAGCGGGAGCAGATACGCAGTATTTT.

The chain is built from TRBV6-5 and TRBJ2-7; D is perhaps TRBD2 (7 bases). From germline, CDR1 is MNHEY and CDR2 SVGAGI. The CDR3 covers 15 residues. Deletions cut 0 bases from V and 4 bases from J, with 13 bases between. This chain's CDR3 is CASSYSRGAGYEQYF. CDR3 coding DNA: TGTGCCAGCAGTTACTCACGGGGGGCCGGATACGAGCAGTACTTC.

This clone was seen only once. The J gene is TRBJ2-1, the V gene TRBV7-8, with D unclear. Per the germline V gene, CDR1 is SGHVS and CDR2 is FQNEAQ. The CDR3 spans 12 residues. V was trimmed by 2 bases and J by 8 bases, leaving 7 bases between them. CDR3 region: CASSLMSDEQFF. The DNA of the CDR3 is TGTGCCAGCAGCTTAATGTCCGATGAGCAGTTCTTC.

The gene calls are TRBV2 and TRBJ2-1; 14 bases are shared with TRBD2. CDR1 SNHLY and CDR2 FYNNEI come from the germline V gene. With 6 bases clipped from V and 9 bases from J, the junction kept 7 bases outside the gene matches. The length of the CDR3 is 15 residues. This chain's CDR3 is CASSVGLAGVSEQFF. The CDR3 DNA sequence: TGTGCCAGCAGCGTGGGACTAGCGGGAGTAAGTGAGCAGTTCTTC.

The V gene is TRBV2, the J gene TRBJ2-1; TRBD2 aligns across 7 bases. The germline CDR1 and CDR2 sequences are SNHLY and FYNNEI. V shed 3 bases and J 8 bases; nucleotides not matched to a gene: 7. CDR3 length: 14 amino acids. The CDR3 DNA follows: TGTGCCAGCAGTGAGCGGGAGAGTGTCGATGAGCAGTTCTTC. Translated: CASSERESVDEQFF.

The V and J genes are TRBV9 and TRBJ2-2; possible D gene TRBD2, 5 bases. This CDR3 contains 13 residues. CDR1 SGDLS and CDR2 YYNGEE come from the germline V gene. Trimming removed 2 bases from V and 8 bases from J, with 10 bases in between. The CDR3 loop reads CASSVEARGELFF. In DNA form, the CDR3 reads TGTGCCAGCAGCGTGGAGGCTAGGGGGGAGCTGTTTTTT. The variable domain in full, completed from reference TRBV9 and TRBJ2-2, reads DSGVTQTPKHLITATGQRVTLRCSPRSGDLSVYWYQQSLDQGLQFLIQYYNGEERAKGNILERFSAQQFPDLHSELNLSSLELGDSALYFCASSVEARGELFFGEGSRLTVL.

The chain is built from TRBV2 and TRBJ2-7; TRBD1 aligns across 9 bases. Germline values: CDR1 SNHLY, CDR2 FYNNEI. This CDR3 has 14 residues. J was trimmed by 4 bases and V by 8 bases; bases with no gene match: 9. CDR3 sequence (DNA): TGTGCCAGCGTTACGGGACAGGGTCGGTACGAGCAGTACTTC. This encodes CASVTGQGRYEQYF.

The V gene is TRBV28, the J gene TRBJ2-1, with 12 nucleotides matching TRBD2. The trim removed 4 bases at V and 6 bases at J, leaving 10 bases unmatched. CDR3 length: 17 amino acids. Germline V gene lookup returns CDR1 MDHEN and CDR2 SYDVKM. The CDR3, as DNA: TGTGCCAGCAGTTCCACTAGCGGGAGGTTCTTTGGCAATGAGCAGTTCTTC. It yields the protein CASSSTSGRFFGNEQFF.

This chain uses TRBV19 with TRBJ2-7, with 9 nucleotides matching TRBD1. The J segment lost 2 bases and the V segment lost 5 bases, leaving 4 bases of the junction unmatched. The CDR3 consists of 14 residues. CDR1 LNHDA and CDR2 SQIVND come from the germline V gene (reference sequence). The chain's CDR3 is CASSSTGGTYEQYF. The CDR3 DNA reads TGTGCCAGTAGTTCGACAGGGGGGACCTACGAGCAGTACTTC.

The chain employs TRBV27 and TRBJ2-1; possibly TRBD2 for D (6 bases). Between the trimmed V and J ends, which lost 6 bases and 9 bases, there was a span of 21 bases. Germline values: CDR1 MNHEY, CDR2 SMNVEV (reference sequence). The CDR3 contains 15 residues. The CDR3 spells CASSRPGGKFSEQFF. The CDR3 nucleotides read TGTGCCAGCAGCCGCCCGGGCGGGAAGTTCTCTGAGCAGTTCTTC.

The V and J genes are TRBV24-1 and TRBJ1-2; 7 nucleotides align to TRBD1. The junction had 0 bases not matched to a gene; V was cut back by 2 bases and J by 1 base. Germline CDR1 reads KGHDR; CDR2 reads SFDVKD. The CDR3 loop spans 14 amino acids. CDR3 sequence reads: CATSDWDSNYGYTF. The DNA of the CDR3 is TGTGCCACCAGTGATTGGGACAGTAACTATGGCTACACCTTC.

CDR3 bases: TGTGCCATCACTGGGACTAGCGGGAGCTCTGGGGCCAACGTCCTGACTTTC. Its protein is CAITGTSGSSGANVLTF. This chain uses TRBV10-3 with TRBJ2-6; 14 nucleotides line up with TRBD2. Germline CDR1 ENHRY, CDR2 SYGVKD. The CDR3 runs to 17 residues. V gave up 7 bases and J gave up 0 bases; unmatched junction bases: 2.

The chain is built from TRBV7-2 and TRBJ2-7, with 8 bases identical to TRBD2. Trimming at V came to 2 bases and at J to 2 bases, leaving 5 bases not matched to a gene. The CDR3 totals 15 residues. In germline, CDR1 is SGHTA, CDR2 FQGNSA. CDR3 sequence reads: CASSLMPAGAYEQYF. The DNA of the CDR3 is TGTGCCAGCAGCTTAATGCCAGCGGGAGCCTACGAGCAGTACTTC. The variable domain in full, completed from reference TRBV7-2 and TRBJ2-7, reads GAGVSQSPSNKVTEKGKDVELRCDPISGHTALYWYRQSLGQGLEFLIYFQGNSAPDKSGLPSDRFSAERTGGSVSTLTIQRTQQEDSAVYLCASSLMPAGAYEQYFGPGTRLTVT.